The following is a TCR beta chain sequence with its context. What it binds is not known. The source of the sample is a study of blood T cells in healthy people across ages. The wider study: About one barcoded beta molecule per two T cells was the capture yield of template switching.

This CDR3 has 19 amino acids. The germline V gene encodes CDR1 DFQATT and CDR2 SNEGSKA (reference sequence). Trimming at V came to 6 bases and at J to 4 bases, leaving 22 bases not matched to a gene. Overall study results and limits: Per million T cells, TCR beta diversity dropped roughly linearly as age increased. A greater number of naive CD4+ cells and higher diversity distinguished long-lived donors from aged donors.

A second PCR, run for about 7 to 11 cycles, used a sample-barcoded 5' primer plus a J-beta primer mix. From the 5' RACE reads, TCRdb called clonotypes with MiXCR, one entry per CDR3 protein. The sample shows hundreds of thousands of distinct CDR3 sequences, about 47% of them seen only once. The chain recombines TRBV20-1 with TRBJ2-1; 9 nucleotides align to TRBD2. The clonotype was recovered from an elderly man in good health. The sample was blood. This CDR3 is CSAIKAGVPGGRVYNEQFF. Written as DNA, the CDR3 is TGCAGTGCAATTAAGGCAGGGGTTCCAGGCGGGAGGGTTTACAATGAGCAGTTCTTC.